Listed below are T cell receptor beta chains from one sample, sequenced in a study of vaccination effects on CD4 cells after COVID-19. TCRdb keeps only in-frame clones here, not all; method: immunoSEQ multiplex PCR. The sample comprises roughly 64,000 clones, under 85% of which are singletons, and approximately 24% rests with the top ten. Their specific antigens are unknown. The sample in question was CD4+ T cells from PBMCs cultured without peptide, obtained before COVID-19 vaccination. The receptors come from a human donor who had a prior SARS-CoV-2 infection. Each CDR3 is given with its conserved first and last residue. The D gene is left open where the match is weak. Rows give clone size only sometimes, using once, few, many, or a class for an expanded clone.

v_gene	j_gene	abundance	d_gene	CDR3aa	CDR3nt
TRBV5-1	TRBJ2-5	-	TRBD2	CASSLGLAAQETQYF	TGCGCCAGCAGCTTGGGACTAGCGGCCCAAGAGACCCAGTACTTC
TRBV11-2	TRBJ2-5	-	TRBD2	CASSLDGGSETQYF	TGTGCCAGCAGCTTAGACGGCGGGAGCGAGACCCAGTACTTC
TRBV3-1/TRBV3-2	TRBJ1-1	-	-	CASSQVHSGGEAFF	TGTGCCAGCAGCCAAGTTCATTCGGGGGGCGAAGCTTTCTTT
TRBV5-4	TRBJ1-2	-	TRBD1	CASSPTGTPGQIYGYTF	TGTGCCAGCAGCCCGACCGGGACACCGGGACAGATCTATGGCTACACCTTC
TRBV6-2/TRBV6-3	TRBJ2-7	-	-	CASSYTLQQTNYEQYF	TGTGCCAGCAGTTACACCTTACAACAGACCAACTACGAGCAGTACTTC
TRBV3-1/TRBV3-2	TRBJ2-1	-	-	CASSASGGREQFF	TGTGCCAGCAGCGCATCAGGCGGGCGTGAGCAGTTCTTC
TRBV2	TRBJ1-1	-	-	CASSGDGGGAFF	TGTGCCAGCAGTGGAGACGGTGGGGGAGCTTTCTTT
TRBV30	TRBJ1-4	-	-	CAWSRGEGKLFF	TGTGCCTGGAGTCGGGGGGAGGGAAAACTGTTTTTT
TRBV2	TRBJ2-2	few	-	CASSHRDGELFF	TGTGCCAGCAGTCACAGAGACGGGGAGCTGTTTTTT
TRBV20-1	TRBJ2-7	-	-	CSARDLGEQYF	TGCAGTGCTAGAGATCTGGGGGAGCAGTACTTC
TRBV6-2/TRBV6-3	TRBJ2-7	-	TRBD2	CASSNPWSGREDHSYEQYF	TGTGCCAGCAGCAACCCGTGGTCGGGGCGGGAGGACCACTCCTACGAGCAGTACTTC
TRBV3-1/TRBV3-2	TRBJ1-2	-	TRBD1	CASSQLGTDSNYGYTF	TGTGCCAGCAGCCAACTAGGGACAGACTCTAACTATGGCTACACCTTC
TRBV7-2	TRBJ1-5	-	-	CASSPGGPNQPQHF	TGTGCCAGCAGCCCCGGGGGGCCCAATCAGCCCCAGCATTTT
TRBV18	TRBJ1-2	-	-	CASSPRRDPDKLFEYGYTF	TGTGCCAGCTCACCGCGTCGGGACCCGGACAAACTCTTTGAATATGGCTACACCTTC
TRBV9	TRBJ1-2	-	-	CASSSSYLGSGYTF	TGTGCCAGCAGCTCCTCATACCTGGGATCTGGCTACACCTTC
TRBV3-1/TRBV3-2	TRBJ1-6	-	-	CASSQDQEGAYSPLHF	TGTGCCAGCAGCCAAGATCAGGAGGGTGCATATTCACCCCTCCACTTT
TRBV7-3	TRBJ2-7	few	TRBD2	CASSPGLAGAEQYF	TGTGCCAGCAGCCCAGGACTAGCGGGAGCCGAGCAGTACTTC
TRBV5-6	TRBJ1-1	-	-	CASRAAGVGFTEAFF	TGTGCCAGCAGGGCTGCGGGGGTGGGTTTCACTGAAGCTTTCTTT
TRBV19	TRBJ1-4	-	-	CASSIRQPGEKLFF	TGTGCCAGTAGTATTAGGCAGCCTGGGGAAAAACTGTTTTTT
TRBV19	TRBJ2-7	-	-	CASSPGEQYF	TGTGCCAGTAGTCCAGGCGAGCAGTACTTC
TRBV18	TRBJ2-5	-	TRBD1	CASSVQGIDYEETQYF	TGTGCCAGCTCAGTACAGGGGATTGATTACGAGGAGACCCAGTACTTC